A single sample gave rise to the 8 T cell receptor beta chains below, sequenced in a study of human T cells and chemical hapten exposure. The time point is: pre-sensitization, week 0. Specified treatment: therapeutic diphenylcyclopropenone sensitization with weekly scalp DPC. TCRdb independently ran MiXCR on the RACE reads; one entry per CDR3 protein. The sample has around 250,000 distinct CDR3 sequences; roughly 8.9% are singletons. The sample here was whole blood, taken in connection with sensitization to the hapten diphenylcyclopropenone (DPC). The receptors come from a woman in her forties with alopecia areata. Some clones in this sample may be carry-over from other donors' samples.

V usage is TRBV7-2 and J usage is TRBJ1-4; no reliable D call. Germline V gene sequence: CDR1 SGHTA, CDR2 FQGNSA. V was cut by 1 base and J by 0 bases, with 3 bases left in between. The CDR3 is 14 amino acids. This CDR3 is CASSLEATNEKLFF. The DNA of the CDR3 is TGTGCCAGCAGCTTAGAAGCAACTAATGAAAAACTGTTTTTT.

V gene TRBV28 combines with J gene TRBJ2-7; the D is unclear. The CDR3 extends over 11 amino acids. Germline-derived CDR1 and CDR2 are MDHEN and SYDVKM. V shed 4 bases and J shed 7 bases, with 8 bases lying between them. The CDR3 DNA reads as TGTGCCAGCAGTTCTCTGGAGGAGCAGTACTTC. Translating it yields CASSSLEEQYF.

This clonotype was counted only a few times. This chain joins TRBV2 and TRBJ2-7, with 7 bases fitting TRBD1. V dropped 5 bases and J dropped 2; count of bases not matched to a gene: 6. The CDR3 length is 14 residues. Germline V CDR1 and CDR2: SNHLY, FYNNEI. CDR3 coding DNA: TGTGCCAGCAGTAATAACAGGGGTGCCTACGAGCAGTACTTC. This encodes CASSNNRGAYEQYF.

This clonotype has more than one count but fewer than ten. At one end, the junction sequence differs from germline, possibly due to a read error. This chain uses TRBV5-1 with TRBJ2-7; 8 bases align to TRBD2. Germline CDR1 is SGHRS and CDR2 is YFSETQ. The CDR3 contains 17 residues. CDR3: CASSLAPGGGFSYEQYF. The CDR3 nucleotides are TGCGCCAGCAGTTTGGCCCCCGGGGGGGGCTTTAGTTACGAGCAGTACTTC. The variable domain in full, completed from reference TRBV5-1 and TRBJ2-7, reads KAGVTQTPRYLIKTRGQQVTLSCSPISGHRSVSWYQQTPGQGLQFLFEYFSETQRNKGNFPGRFSGRQFSNSRSEMNVSTLELGDSALYLCASSLAPGGGFSYEQYFGPGTRLTVT.

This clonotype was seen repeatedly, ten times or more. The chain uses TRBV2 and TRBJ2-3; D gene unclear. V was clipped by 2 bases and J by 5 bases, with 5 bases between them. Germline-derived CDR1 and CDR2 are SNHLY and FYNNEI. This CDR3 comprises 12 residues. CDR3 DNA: TGTGCCAGCAGTGAATTGGAAGATACGCAGTATTTT. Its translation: CASSELEDTQYF.

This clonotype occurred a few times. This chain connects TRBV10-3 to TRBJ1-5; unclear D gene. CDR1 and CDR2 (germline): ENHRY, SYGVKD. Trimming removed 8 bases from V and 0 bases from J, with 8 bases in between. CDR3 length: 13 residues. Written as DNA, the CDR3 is TGTGCCATCTCCAAGGCTAGCAATCAGCCCCAGCATTTT. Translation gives CAISKASNQPQHF.

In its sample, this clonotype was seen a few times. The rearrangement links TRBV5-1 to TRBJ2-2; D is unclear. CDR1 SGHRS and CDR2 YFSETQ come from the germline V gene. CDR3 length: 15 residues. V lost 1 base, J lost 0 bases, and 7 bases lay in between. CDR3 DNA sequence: TGCGCCAGCAGCTTGTCACTCACGAACACCGGGGAGCTGTTTTTT. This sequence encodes CASSLSLTNTGELFF. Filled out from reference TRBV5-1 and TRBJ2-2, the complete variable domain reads KAGVTQTPRYLIKTRGQQVTLSCSPISGHRSVSWYQQTPGQGLQFLFEYFSETQRNKGNFPGRFSGRQFSNSRSEMNVSTLELGDSALYLCASSLSLTNTGELFFGEGSRLTVL.

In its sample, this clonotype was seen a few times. The CDR3 DNA sequence: TGCGCCAGCAGCCTAACCGGGCAGGGGGCCCTTAATTCACCCCTCCACTTT. This codes for CASSLTGQGALNSPLHF. The V and J genes are TRBV5-1 and TRBJ1-6, with 8 bases lining up with TRBD1. This CDR3 has 17 amino acids. V shed 4 bases and J 6 bases; nucleotides not matched to a gene: 12. The germline V gene encodes CDR1 SGHRS and CDR2 YFSETQ.